This paragraph reports one T cell receptor beta chain. As yet, its antigen is unknown. PCR involved 60 Vbeta and 13 Jbeta primers. Measured with immunoSEQ multiplex PCR; TCRdb has only the in-frame clones, and not every one. This sample has 100,000 to 150,000 clones, with about three quarters found just once. The sample comes from a study of cytomegalovirus exposure and HLA in healthy donors. The V gene's germline CDR1 is SGHRS and CDR2 YFSETQ. The CDR3 spans 13 residues. V was shortened by 2 bases and J by 5 bases, with 11 bases between the two germline ends. Findings and limits, study-wide: Among TCR beta chains of equal frequency, HLA-associated ones were more clonally expanded in a later analysis.

Sequencing used PBMCs. The chain recombines TRBV5-1 with TRBJ2-7, with D perhaps matching TRBD1 (5 bases). The TCR sequence derives from a woman in her sixties or seventies in good health and CMV-seropositive. For the CDR3, the DNA is TGCGCCAGCAGCTTAGGCCTAGGGGACGAGCAGTACTTC. Translated: CASSLGLGDEQYF.